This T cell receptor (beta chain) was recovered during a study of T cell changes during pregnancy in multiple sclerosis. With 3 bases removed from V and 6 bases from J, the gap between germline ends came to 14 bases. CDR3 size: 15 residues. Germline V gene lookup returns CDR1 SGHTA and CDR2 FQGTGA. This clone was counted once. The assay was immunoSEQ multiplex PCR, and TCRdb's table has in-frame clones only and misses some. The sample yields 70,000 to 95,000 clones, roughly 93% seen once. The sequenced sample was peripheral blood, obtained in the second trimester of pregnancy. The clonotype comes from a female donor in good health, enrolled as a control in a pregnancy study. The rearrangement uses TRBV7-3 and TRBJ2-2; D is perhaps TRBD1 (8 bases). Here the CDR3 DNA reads TGTGCCAGCAGCTTTAGGACAGGGAGGGCCGGGGAGCTGTTTTTT. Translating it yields CASSFRTGRAGELFF.